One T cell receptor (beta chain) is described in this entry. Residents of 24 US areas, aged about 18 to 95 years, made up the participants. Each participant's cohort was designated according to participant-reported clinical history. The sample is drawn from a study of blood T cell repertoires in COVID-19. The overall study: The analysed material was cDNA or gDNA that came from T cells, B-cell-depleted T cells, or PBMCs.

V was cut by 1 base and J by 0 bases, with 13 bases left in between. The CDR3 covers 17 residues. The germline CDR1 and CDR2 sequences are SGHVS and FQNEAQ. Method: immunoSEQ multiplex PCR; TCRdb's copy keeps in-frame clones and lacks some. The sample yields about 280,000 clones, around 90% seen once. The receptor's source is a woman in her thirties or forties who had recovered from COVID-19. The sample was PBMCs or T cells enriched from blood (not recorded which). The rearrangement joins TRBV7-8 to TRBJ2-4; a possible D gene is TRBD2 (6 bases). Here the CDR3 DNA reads TGTGCCAGCAGCTTAGAGGTAGCGGCCCTAGCCAAAAACATTCAGTACTTC. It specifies CASSLEVAALAKNIQYF.